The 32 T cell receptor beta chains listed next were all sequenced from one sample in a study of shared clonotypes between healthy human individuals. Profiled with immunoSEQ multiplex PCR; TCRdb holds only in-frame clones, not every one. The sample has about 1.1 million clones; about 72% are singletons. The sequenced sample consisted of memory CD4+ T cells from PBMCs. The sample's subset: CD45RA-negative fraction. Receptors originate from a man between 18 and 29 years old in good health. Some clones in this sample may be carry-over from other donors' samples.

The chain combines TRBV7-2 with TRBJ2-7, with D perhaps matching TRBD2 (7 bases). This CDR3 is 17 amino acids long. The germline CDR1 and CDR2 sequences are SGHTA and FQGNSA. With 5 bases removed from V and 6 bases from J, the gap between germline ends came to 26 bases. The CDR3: CASSPRGGGGLAREQYF. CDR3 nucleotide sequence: TGTGCCAGCAGCCCTCGGGGAGGGGGAGGGCTTGCTCGCGAGCAGTACTTC. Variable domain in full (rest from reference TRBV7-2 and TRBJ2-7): GAGVSQSPSNKVTEKGKDVELRCDPISGHTALYWYRQSLGQGLEFLIYFQGNSAPDKSGLPSDRFSAERTGGSVSTLTIQRTQQEDSAVYLCASSPRGGGGLAREQYFGPGTRLTVT.

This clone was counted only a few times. Here the CDR3 DNA reads TGCGCCAGCAGCCGAGGGTTTGACAGGACCACAGATACGCAGTATTTT. Protein product: CASSRGFDRTTDTQYF. This rearrangement joins TRBV5-1 to TRBJ2-3, with D perhaps matching TRBD1 (6 bases). Germline CDR1 is SGHRS and CDR2 is YFSETQ. This CDR3 is 16 amino acids long. The V gene lost 4 bases and the J gene lost 2 bases, with 17 bases spanning the gap. Full variable domain (rest looked up from reference TRBV5-1 and TRBJ2-3): KAGVTQTPRYLIKTRGQQVTLSCSPISGHRSVSWYQQTPGQGLQFLFEYFSETQRNKGNFPGRFSGRQFSNSRSEMNVSTLELGDSALYLCASSRGFDRTTDTQYFGPGTRLTVL.

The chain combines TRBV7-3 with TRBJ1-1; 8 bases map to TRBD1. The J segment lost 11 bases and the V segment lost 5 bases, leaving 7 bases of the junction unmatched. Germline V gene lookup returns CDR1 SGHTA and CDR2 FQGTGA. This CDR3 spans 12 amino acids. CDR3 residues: CASSTDRGGAFF. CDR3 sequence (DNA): TGTGCCAGCAGCACAGACAGGGGAGGCGCTTTCTTT.

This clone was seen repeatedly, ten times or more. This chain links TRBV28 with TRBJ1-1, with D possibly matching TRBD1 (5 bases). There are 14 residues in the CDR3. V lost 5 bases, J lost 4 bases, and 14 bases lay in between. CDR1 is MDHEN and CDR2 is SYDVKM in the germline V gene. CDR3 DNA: TGTGCCAGCAGTCTAGCGCAGCAGGGCACTGAAGCTTTCTTT. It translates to CASSLAQQGTEAFF.

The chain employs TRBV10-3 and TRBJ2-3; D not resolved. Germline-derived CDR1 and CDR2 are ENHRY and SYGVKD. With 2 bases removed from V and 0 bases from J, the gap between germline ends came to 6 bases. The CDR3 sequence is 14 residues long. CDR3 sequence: CAISEAASTDTQYF. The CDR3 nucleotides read TGTGCCATCAGTGAGGCGGCTAGCACAGATACGCAGTATTTT.

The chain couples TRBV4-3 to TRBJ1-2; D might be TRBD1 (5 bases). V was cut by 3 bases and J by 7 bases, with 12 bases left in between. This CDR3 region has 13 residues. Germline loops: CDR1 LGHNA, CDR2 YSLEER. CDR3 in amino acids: CASSHGDRSGYTF. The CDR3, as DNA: TGCGCCAGCAGCCACGGGGACCGATCTGGCTACACCTTC.

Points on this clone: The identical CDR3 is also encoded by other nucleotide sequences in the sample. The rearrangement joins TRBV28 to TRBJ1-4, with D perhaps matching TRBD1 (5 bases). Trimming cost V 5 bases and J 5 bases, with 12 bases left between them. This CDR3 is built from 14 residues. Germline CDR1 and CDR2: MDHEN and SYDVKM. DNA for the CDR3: TGTGCCAGCAGTCCACCAGGGTCCAATGAAAAACTGTTTTTT. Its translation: CASSPPGSNEKLFF.

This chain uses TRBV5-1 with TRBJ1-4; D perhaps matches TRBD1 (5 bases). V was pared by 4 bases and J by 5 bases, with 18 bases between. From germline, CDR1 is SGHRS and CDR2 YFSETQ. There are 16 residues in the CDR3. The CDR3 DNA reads TGCGCCAGCAGCCTCGTACAGGCCCCGGCAAATGAAAAACTGTTTTTT. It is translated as CASSLVQAPANEKLFF. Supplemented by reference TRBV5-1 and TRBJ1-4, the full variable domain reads KAGVTQTPRYLIKTRGQQVTLSCSPISGHRSVSWYQQTPGQGLQFLFEYFSETQRNKGNFPGRFSGRQFSNSRSEMNVSTLELGDSALYLCASSLVQAPANEKLFFGSGTQLSVL.

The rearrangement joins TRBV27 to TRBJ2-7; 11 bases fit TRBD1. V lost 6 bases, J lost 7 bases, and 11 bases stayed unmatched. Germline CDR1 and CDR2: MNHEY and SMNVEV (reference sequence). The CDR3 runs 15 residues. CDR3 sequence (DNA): TGTGCCAGCAGCTACACCGGACAGGGGGCAACGGAGCAGTACTTC. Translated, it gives CASSYTGQGATEQYF.

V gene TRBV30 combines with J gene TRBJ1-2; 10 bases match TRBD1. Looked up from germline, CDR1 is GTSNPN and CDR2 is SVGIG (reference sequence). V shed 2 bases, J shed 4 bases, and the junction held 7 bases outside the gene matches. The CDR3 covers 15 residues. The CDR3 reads CAWSRDRGLIYGYTF. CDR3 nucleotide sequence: TGTGCCTGGAGTCGGGACAGGGGCCTCATCTATGGCTACACCTTC.

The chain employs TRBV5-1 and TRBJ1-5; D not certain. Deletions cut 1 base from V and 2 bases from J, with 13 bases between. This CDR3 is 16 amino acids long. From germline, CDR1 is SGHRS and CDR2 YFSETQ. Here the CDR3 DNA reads TGCGCCAGCAGCTTGTTAGGACCCGGGGGCAATCAGCCCCAGCATTTT. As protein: CASSLLGPGGNQPQHF.

The CDR3 protein is CASSLVLGQGSGYTF. The CDR3 DNA reads TGTGCCAGCAGCTTAGTATTGGGACAGGGATCTGGCTACACCTTC. This chain joins TRBV11-2 and TRBJ1-2; 9 nucleotides agree with TRBD1. Germline CDR1 SGHAT, CDR2 FQNNGV. Trimming removed 1 base from V and 7 bases from J; junction bases left unmatched: 7. The CDR3 runs to 15 residues.

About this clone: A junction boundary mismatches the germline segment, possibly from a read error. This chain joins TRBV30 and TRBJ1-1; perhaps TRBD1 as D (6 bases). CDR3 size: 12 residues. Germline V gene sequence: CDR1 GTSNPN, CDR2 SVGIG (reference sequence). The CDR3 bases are TGTGTCTGGGGCAGGGGTCAGACTGAAGCTTTCTTT. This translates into CVWGRGQTEAFF.

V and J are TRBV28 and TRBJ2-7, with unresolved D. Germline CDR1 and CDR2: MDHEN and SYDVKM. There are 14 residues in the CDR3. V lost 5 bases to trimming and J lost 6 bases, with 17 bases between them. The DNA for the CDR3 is TGTGCCAGCAGTATCTTTTCCCCCACGGGCGAGCAGTACTTC. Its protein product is CASSIFSPTGEQYF.

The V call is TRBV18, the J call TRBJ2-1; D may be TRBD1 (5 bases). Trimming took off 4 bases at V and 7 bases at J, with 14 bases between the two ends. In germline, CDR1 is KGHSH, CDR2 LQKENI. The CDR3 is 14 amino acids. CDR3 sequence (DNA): TGTGCCAGCTCACTCGGCCAGGGTGTGAATGAGCAGTTCTTC. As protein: CASSLGQGVNEQFF.

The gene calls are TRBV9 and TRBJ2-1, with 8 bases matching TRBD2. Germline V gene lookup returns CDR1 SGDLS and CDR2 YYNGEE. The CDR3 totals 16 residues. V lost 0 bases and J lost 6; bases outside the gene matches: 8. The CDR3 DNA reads TGTGCCAGCAGCGTAGTTAGGACTAGCTCAGTCAATGAGCAGTTCTTC. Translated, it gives CASSVVRTSSVNEQFF.

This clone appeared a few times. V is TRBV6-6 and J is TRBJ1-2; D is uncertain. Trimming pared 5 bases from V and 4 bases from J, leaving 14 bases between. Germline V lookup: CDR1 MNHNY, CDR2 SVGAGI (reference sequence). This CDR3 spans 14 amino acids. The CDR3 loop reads CASSAAGVRYGYTF. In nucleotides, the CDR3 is TGTGCCAGCAGTGCGGCGGGTGTTCGCTATGGCTACACCTTC.

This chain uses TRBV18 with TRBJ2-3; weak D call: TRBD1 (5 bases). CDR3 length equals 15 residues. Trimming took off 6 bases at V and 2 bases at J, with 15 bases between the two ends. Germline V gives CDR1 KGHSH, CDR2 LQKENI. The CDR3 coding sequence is TGTGCCAGCTCTTGGACCAGGGCGAACACAGATACGCAGTATTTT. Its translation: CASSWTRANTDTQYF.

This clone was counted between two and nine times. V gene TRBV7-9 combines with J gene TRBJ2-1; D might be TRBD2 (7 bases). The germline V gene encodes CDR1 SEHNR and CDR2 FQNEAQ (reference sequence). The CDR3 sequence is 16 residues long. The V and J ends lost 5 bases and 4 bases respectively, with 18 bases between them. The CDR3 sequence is CASSPLGGATYNEQFF. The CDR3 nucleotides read TGTGCCAGCAGCCCCTTGGGGGGGGCAACATACAATGAGCAGTTCTTC.

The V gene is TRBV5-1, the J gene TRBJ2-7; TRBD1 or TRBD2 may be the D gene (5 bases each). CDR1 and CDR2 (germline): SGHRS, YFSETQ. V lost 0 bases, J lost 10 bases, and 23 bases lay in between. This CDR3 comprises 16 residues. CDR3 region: CASSLGLGGPDRGQYF. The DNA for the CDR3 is TGCGCCAGCAGCTTGGGACTTGGCGGGCCTGATCGGGGCCAGTACTTC.

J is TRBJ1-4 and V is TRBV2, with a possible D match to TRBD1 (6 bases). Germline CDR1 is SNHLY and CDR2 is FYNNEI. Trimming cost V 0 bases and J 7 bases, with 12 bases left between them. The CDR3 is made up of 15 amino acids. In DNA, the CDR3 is TGTGCCAGCAGTGAAGCGCCAGTAGGGGGTGAAAAACTGTTTTTT. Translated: CASSEAPVGGEKLFF.

For the CDR3, the DNA is TGTGCCAGCAGAAGTACAGGGTCCGGAAACACCATATATTTT. It translates to CASRSTGSGNTIYF. The chain uses TRBV5-4 and TRBJ1-3, with D possibly matching TRBD1 (6 bases). CDR3 length equals 14 residues. Between the trimmed V and J ends, which lost 5 bases and 4 bases, there was a span of 13 bases. Germline V lookup: CDR1 SGHNT, CDR2 YYREEE (reference sequence).

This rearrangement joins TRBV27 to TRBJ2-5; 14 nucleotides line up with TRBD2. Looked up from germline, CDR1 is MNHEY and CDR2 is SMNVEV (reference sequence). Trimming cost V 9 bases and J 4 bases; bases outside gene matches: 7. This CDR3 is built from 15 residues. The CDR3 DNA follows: TGTGCCAGTCGGGGACTAGCGGGAGCCGGAGAGACCCAGTACTTC. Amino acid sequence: CASRGLAGAGETQYF.

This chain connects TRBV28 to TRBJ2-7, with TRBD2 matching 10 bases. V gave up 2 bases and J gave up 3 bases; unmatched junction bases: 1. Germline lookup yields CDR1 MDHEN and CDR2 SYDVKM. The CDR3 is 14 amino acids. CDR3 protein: CASSLPSGSYEQYF. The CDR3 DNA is TGTGCCAGCAGTTTACCTAGCGGGAGCTACGAGCAGTACTTC.

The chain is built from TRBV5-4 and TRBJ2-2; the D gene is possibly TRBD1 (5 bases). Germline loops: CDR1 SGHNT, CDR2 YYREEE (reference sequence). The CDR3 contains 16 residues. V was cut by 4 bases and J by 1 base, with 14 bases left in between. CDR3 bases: TGTGCCAGCAGCCAGAGCTTGGGGCAGAACACCGGGGAGCTGTTTTTT. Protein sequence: CASSQSLGQNTGELFF.

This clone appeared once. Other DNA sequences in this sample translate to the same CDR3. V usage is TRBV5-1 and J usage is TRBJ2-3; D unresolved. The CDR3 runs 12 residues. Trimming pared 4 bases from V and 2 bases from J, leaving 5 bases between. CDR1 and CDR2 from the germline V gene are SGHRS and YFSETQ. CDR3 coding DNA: TGCGCCAGCAGCCAATCCACAGATACGCAGTATTTT. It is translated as CASSQSTDTQYF.

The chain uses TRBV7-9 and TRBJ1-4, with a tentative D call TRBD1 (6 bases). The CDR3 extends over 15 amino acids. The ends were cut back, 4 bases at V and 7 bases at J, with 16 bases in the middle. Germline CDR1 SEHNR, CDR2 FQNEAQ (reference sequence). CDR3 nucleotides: TGTGCCAGCAGCTACACCATGGGGGGCGCTGAAAAACTGTTTTTT. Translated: CASSYTMGGAEKLFF.

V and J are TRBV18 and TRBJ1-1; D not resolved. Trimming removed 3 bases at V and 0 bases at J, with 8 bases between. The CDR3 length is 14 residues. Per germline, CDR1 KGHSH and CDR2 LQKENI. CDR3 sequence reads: CASSPMGMNTEAFF. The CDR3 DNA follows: TGTGCCAGCTCACCGATGGGCATGAACACTGAAGCTTTCTTT. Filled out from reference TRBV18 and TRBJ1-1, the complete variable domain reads NAGVMQNPRHLVRRRGQEARLRCSPMKGHSHVYWYRQLPEEGLKFMVYLQKENIIDESGMPKERFSAEFPKEGPSILRIQQVVRGDSAAYFCASSPMGMNTEAFFGQGTRLTVV.

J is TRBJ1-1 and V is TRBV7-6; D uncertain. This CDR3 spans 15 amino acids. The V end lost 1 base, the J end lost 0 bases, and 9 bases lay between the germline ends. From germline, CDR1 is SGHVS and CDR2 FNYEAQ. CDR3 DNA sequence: TGTGCCAGCAGCTTAGGGCGACAAATGAACACTGAAGCTTTCTTT. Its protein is CASSLGRQMNTEAFF.

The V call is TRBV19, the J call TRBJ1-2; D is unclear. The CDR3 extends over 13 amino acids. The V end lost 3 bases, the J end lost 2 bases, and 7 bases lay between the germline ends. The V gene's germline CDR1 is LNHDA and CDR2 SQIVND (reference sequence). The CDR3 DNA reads TGTGCCAGTAGTATCCCCGACAACTATGGCTACACCTTC. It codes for CASSIPDNYGYTF. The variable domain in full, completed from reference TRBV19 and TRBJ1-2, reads DGGITQSPKYLFRKEGQNVTLSCEQNLNHDAMYWYRQDPGQGLRLIYYSQIVNDFQKGDIAEGYSVSREKKESFPLTVTSAQKNPTAFYLCASSIPDNYGYTFGSGTRLTVV.

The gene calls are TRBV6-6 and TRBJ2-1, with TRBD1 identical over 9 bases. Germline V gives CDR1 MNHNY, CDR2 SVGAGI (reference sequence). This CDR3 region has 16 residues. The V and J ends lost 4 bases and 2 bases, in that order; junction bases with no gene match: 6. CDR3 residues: CASSSGQGRTYNEQFF. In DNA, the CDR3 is TGTGCCAGCAGTTCCGGACAGGGGAGAACCTACAATGAGCAGTTCTTC.

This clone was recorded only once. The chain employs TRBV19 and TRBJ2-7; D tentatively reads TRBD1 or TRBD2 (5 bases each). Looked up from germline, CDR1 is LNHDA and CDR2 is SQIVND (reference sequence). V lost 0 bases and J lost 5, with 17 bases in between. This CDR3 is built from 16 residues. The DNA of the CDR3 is TGTGCCAGTAGTATAGACGGGGCTTATAACGCCCACGAGCAGTACTTC. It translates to CASSIDGAYNAHEQYF.